These 22 T cell receptor beta chains were sequenced from one sample in a study of T-cell memory formation after mild COVID-19. TCRdb re-analysed the 5' RACE reads in MiXCR, keeping a single row per CDR3 protein. The sample consists of some 320,000 distinct CDR3 sequences, 13% to 15% of them appearing once. The specimen was PBMCs or a T cell subset sorted from them (not recorded which). These receptors all come from a man aged 18 to 35 who had mild COVID-19 (a few samples of this study predate the infection). Cell type and time point are not known.

This clonotype came up many times. The chain has TRBV4-1 and TRBJ2-1; tentative D call: TRBD2 (6 bases). V gave up 8 bases and J gave up 4 bases, with 15 bases separating them. The germline V gene has CDR1 MGHRA and CDR2 YSYEKL. CDR3 length: 14 amino acids. Here the CDR3 DNA reads TGCGCCAGCTCTCGGGGGACCGATTACAATGAGCAGTTCTTC. Protein product: CASSRGTDYNEQFF.

This clonotype has at least ten counts. The rearrangement uses TRBV11-2 and TRBJ1-1; D gene unclear. Germline V gives CDR1 SGHAT, CDR2 FQNNGV. V lost 0 bases to trimming and J lost 1 base, with 12 bases between them. The CDR3 sequence is 16 residues long. The DNA of the CDR3 is TGTGCCAGCAGCTTAGAGTGGAGGCAGAGGAACACTGAAGCTTTCTTT. Protein product: CASSLEWRQRNTEAFF.

This clonotype was observed a few times. The V and J genes are TRBV5-1 and TRBJ2-5; 8 bases line up with TRBD1. The CDR3 contains 13 residues. Germline V gene sequence: CDR1 SGHRS, CDR2 YFSETQ. J was trimmed by 5 bases and V by 6 bases; bases with no gene match: 6. Written as DNA, the CDR3 is TGCGCCAGCAACCGGGACAGGTTGGAGACCCAGTACTTC. Translated, it gives CASNRDRLETQYF.

V usage is TRBV5-1 and J usage is TRBJ2-7, with D possibly being TRBD1 (5 bases). From germline, CDR1 is SGHRS and CDR2 YFSETQ. V lost 2 bases and J lost 5, with 14 bases in between. CDR3 length: 14 residues. The DNA of the CDR3 is TGCGCCAGCAGCTTAGTGGACAAAATCCACGAGCAGTACTTC. It encodes CASSLVDKIHEQYF.

V usage is TRBV9 and J usage is TRBJ1-6; D not resolved. With 3 bases removed from V and 9 bases from J, the gap between germline ends came to 16 bases. The CDR3 has 15 amino acids. Germline loops: CDR1 SGDLS, CDR2 YYNGEE. CDR3 in amino acids: CASSGAPTPGSPLHF. The CDR3 DNA reads TGTGCCAGCAGCGGGGCCCCCACTCCGGGTTCACCCCTCCACTTT. Full variable domain (missing parts from reference TRBV9 and TRBJ1-6): DSGVTQTPKHLITATGQRVTLRCSPRSGDLSVYWYQQSLDQGLQFLIQYYNGEERAKGNILERFSAQQFPDLHSELNLSSLELGDSALYFCASSGAPTPGSPLHFGNGTRLTVT.

The chain recombines TRBV12-3 or TRBV12-4 with TRBJ2-1; 12 bases match TRBD1. The CDR3 length is 16 residues. The trim removed 6 bases at V and 7 bases at J, leaving 10 bases unmatched. The CDR3: CASSLRGQGAVNEQFF. The DNA for the CDR3 is TGTGCCAGCAGCCTGAGGGGACAGGGGGCAGTTAATGAGCAGTTCTTC.

The rearrangement uses TRBV24-1 and TRBJ2-1, with D unresolved. The CDR3 totals 11 residues. Germline CDR1 KGHDR, CDR2 SFDVKD. The germline V and J ends were trimmed by 4 bases and 10 bases, with 7 bases remaining between them. The CDR3 DNA is TGTGCCACCAGTGACGTTAACGAGCAGTTCTTC. It specifies CATSDVNEQFF.

This clonotype was observed a few times. The chain has TRBV6-6 and TRBJ1-2; TRBD1 matches 8 bases. V trimming: 2 bases; J trimming: 8 bases; junction bases outside the gene matches: 7. The CDR3 length is 14 residues. Germline V CDR1 and CDR2: MNHNY, SVGAGI (reference sequence). CDR3 amino acids: CASSYPTGVGGYTF. CDR3 sequence (DNA): TGTGCCAGCAGTTACCCGACAGGGGTAGGGGGCTACACCTTC.

V is TRBV24-1 and J is TRBJ2-2; D remains ambiguous. Germline CDR1 KGHDR, CDR2 SFDVKD. This CDR3 is 14 amino acids long. The ends were cut back, 3 bases at V and 1 base at J, with 5 bases in the middle. CDR3 sequence reads: CATSDHWNTGELFF. The CDR3 DNA sequence: TGTGCCACCAGTGATCATTGGAACACCGGGGAGCTGTTTTTT.

This clonotype was seen at least ten times. The V call is TRBV20-1, the J call TRBJ2-1; TRBD2 aligns across 7 bases. Germline assignment: CDR1 DFQATT and CDR2 SNEGSKA (reference sequence). With V trimmed by 6 bases and J by 5 bases, 10 bases remained unmatched. The length of the CDR3 is 14 residues. CDR3 DNA sequence: TGCAGTGCCCTCGGCGGGGGAGGCCACAATGAGCAGTTCTTC. Translation: CSALGGGGHNEQFF.

There are a few counts of this clonotype. DNA for the CDR3: TGCGCCAGCAGCGGGGACAGTTTGGCGGTAACATGGAGAGATACGCAGTATTTT. This sequence encodes CASSGDSLAVTWRDTQYF. V is TRBV4-1 and J is TRBJ2-3; 7 bases fit TRBD1. This CDR3 spans 18 amino acids. Germline loops: CDR1 MGHRA, CDR2 YSYEKL. J lost 5 bases, V lost 5 bases, and 19 bases had no gene match.

The sample holds one count of this clonotype. V is TRBV12-3 or TRBV12-4 and J is TRBJ1-6, with D uncertain. With 1 base removed from V and 6 bases from J, the gap between germline ends came to 4 bases. This CDR3 contains 13 residues. Written as DNA, the CDR3 is TGTGCCAGCAGTTTAGAGGTTAATTCACCCCTCCACTTT. Its protein product is CASSLEVNSPLHF.

The sample holds a few counts of this clonotype. This chain's CDR3 is CSAGLDREDEQFF. The CDR3 bases are TGCAGTGCCGGACTGGACAGGGAAGATGAGCAGTTCTTC. The genes are TRBV20-1 and TRBJ2-1, with TRBD1 matching over 8 bases. CDR3 length: 13 amino acids. CDR1 is DFQATT and CDR2 is SNEGSKA in the germline V gene (reference sequence). V shed 6 bases, J shed 8 bases, and the junction held 9 bases outside the gene matches.

The V call is TRBV6-1, the J call TRBJ2-7; D is possibly TRBD2 (5 bases). The V end lost 4 bases, the J end lost 1 base, and 17 bases lay between the germline ends. Germline assignment: CDR1 MNHNS and CDR2 SASEGT. CDR3 length: 16 amino acids. The CDR3 region is CASSAFTGPGSYEQYV. The CDR3 DNA follows: TGTGCCAGCAGTGCCTTCACTGGGCCGGGGTCCTACGAGCAGTACGTC.

This clonotype has a handful of counts. V usage is TRBV5-1 and J usage is TRBJ2-3; weak D call: TRBD2 (5 bases). The CDR3 covers 16 residues. Deletions cut 0 bases from V and 6 bases from J, with 17 bases between. Looked up from germline, CDR1 is SGHRS and CDR2 is YFSETQ. DNA of the CDR3: TGCGCCAGCAGCTTGGCCTCCGCGGGTCAGCAGGATACGCAGTATTTT. This translates into CASSLASAGQQDTQYF.

The sample holds a few counts of this clonotype. The rearrangement uses TRBV7-2 and TRBJ2-5, with D perhaps matching TRBD2 (6 bases). The CDR3 loop spans 16 amino acids. CDR1 and CDR2 (germline): SGHTA, FQGNSA. V lost 5 bases, J lost 1 base, and 17 bases lay in between. The CDR3 loop is CASSTRLVFIQETQYF. CDR3 in DNA: TGTGCCAGCAGCACTCGACTAGTTTTCATCCAAGAGACCCAGTACTTC.

The table lists this clonotype with a few counts. The rearrangement links TRBV20-1 to TRBJ1-1; D remains ambiguous. The CDR3 contains 13 residues. Germline V lookup: CDR1 DFQATT, CDR2 SNEGSKA (reference sequence). V gave up 1 base and J gave up 0 bases, with 6 bases separating them. CDR3 residues: CSARAGMNTEAFF. The CDR3 DNA follows: TGCAGTGCTAGAGCCGGCATGAACACTGAAGCTTTCTTT.

This clonotype was seen more than once but under ten times. The rearrangement joins TRBV7-2 to TRBJ2-1; TRBD2 aligns across 7 bases. CDR1 and CDR2 (germline): SGHTA, FQGNSA. Trimming removed 9 bases from V and 0 bases from J; junction bases left unmatched: 8. CDR3 length: 15 amino acids. The DNA of the CDR3 is TGTGCCAGTAAATCAGGCGGGGGCTCCTACAATGAGCAGTTCTTC. This codes for CASKSGGGSYNEQFF.

In its sample, this clonotype was seen many times. J is TRBJ1-5 and V is TRBV7-9; D unresolved. V lost 8 bases to trimming and J lost 4 bases, with 6 bases between them. CDR1 SEHNR and CDR2 FQNEAQ come from the germline V gene (reference sequence). This CDR3 contains 11 residues. The CDR3 DNA reads as TGTGCCAGCGGCCTTAATCAGCCCCAGCATTTT. This sequence encodes CASGLNQPQHF. Full variable domain (outside the CDR3, taken from reference TRBV7-9 and TRBJ1-5): DTGVSQNPRHKITKRGQNVTFRCDPISEHNRLYWYRQTLGQGPEFLTYFQNEAQLEKSRLLSDRFSAERPKGSFSTLEIQRTEQGDSAMYLCASGLNQPQHFGDGTRLSIL.

There are a few counts of this clonotype. The chain joins TRBV4-1 to TRBJ1-1, with D unclear. CDR3 size: 15 residues. The V end lost 1 base, the J end lost 0 bases, and 9 bases lay between the germline ends. Germline CDR1 reads MGHRA; CDR2 reads YSYEKL. The CDR3 coding sequence is TGCGCCAGCAGCCAAGTGGTCGGGATGAACACTGAAGCTTTCTTT. This encodes CASSQVVGMNTEAFF.

In its sample, this clonotype was seen many times. The chain is built from TRBV5-1 and TRBJ2-1; 7 bases fit TRBD2. CDR3 length: 16 residues. V shed 4 bases, J shed 2 bases, and the junction held 9 bases outside the gene matches. Germline CDR1 reads SGHRS; CDR2 reads YFSETQ. The chain's CDR3 is CASSPAGVGPYNEQFF. The CDR3 nucleotides read TGCGCCAGCAGCCCCGCGGGGGTAGGGCCCTACAATGAGCAGTTCTTC.

The V and J genes are TRBV5-1 and TRBJ1-4; D unclear. The CDR3 covers 14 residues. Germline V gives CDR1 SGHRS, CDR2 YFSETQ. Trimming removed 0 bases from V and 7 bases from J, with 10 bases in between. DNA of the CDR3: TGCGCCAGCAGCTTGGACCCCACGGGTGAAAAACTGTTTTTT. Protein: CASSLDPTGEKLFF.